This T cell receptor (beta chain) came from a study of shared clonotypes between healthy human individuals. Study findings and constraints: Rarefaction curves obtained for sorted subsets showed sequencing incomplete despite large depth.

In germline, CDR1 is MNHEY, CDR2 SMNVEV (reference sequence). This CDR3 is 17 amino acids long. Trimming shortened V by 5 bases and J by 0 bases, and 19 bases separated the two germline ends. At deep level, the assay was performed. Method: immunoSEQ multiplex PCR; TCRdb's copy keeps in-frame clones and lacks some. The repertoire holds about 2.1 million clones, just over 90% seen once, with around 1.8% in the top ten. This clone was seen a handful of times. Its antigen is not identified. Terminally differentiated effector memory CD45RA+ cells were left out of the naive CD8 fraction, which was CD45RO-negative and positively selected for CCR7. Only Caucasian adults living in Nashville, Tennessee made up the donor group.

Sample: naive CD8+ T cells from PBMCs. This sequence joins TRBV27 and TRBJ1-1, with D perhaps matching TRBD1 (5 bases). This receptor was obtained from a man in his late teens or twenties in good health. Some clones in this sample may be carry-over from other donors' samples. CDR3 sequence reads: CASSPIQVNGMNTEAFF. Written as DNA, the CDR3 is TGTGCCAGCAGTCCCATACAGGTTAATGGGATGAACACTGAAGCTTTCTTT.